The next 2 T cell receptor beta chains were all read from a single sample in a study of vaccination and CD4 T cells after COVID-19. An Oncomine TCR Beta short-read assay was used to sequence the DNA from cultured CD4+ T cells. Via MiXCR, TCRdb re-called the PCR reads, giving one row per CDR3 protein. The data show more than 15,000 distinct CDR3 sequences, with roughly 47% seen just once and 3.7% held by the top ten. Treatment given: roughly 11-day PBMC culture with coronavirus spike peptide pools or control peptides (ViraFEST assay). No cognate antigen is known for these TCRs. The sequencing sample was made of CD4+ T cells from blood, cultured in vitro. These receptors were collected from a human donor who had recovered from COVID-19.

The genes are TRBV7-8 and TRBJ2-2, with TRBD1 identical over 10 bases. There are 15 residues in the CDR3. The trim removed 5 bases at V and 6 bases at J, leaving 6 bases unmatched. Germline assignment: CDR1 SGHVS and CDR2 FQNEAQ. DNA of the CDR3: TGTGCCAGCAGCCCGGGACAGGGGTTTTCCGGGGAGCTGTTTTTT. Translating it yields CASSPGQGFSGELFF.

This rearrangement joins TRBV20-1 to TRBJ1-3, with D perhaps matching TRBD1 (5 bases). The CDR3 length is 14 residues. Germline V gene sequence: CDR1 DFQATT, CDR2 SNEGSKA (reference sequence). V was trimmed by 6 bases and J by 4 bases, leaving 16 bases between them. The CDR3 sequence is CSAGDARDGNTIYF. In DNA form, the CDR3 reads TGCAGTGCGGGGGACGCAAGGGACGGAAACACCATATATTTT.